Listed below are T cell receptor beta chains from one sample, sequenced in a study of blood T cells in healthy people across ages. TCRdb analysed the 5' RACE reads with MiXCR anew, one entry per CDR3 protein. The sample has approximately 1,100,000 distinct CDR3 sequences, 40% to 55% seen once; the top ten hold about 19%. Sequencing input: blood. These receptors all come from an older woman in good health. Each CDR3 is given with its conserved first and last residue. The order of the fields is J gene, D gene, clone size, V gene, CDR3 DNA, CDR3 protein. D genes are given only for firm matches. Size tells how often a clone was seen (once, few, many) or the class of an expanded clone, and some rows leave it out.

j_gene: TRBJ2-5
d_gene: .
abundance: .
v_gene: TRBV3-1
CDR3nt: TGTACCGGCAGCCAAGCGGTAGGGGTAGAGACCCAGTACTTC
CDR3aa: CTGSQAVGVETQYF

j_gene: TRBJ2-1
d_gene: TRBD2
abundance: few
v_gene: TRBV4-2
CDR3nt: TGTGCCAGCAGCCCTGACCCGGGACTAGCGGGAACCTACAATGAGCAGTTCTTC
CDR3aa: CASSPDPGLAGTYNEQFF

j_gene: TRBJ1-5
d_gene: TRBD1
abundance: .
v_gene: TRBV7-2
CDR3nt: TGTGCCAGCAGCGCGGCGGGCAGGGGGGGTCAGCCCCAGCATTTT
CDR3aa: CASSAAGRGGQPQHF

j_gene: TRBJ2-2
d_gene: .
abundance: .
v_gene: TRBV6-5
CDR3nt: TGTGCCAGCAGTTATCAGGGCCTATTATTGGGGACCGGGGAGCTGTTTTTT
CDR3aa: CASSYQGLLLGTGELFF

j_gene: TRBJ2-5
d_gene: TRBD2
abundance: .
v_gene: TRBV4-1
CDR3nt: TGCGCCAGCAGCCAAGATACCAGCGGGATGTACCAAGAGACCCAGTACTTC
CDR3aa: CASSQDTSGMYQETQYF

j_gene: TRBJ2-3
d_gene: .
abundance: .
v_gene: TRBV27
CDR3nt: TGTGCCAGCACCATGAGAGGCCGAACAGATACGCAGTATTTT
CDR3aa: CASTMRGRTDTQYF

j_gene: TRBJ2-1
d_gene: .
abundance: few
v_gene: TRBV2
CDR3nt: TGTGCCAGCAGCGGGCTCGGGTTAGCCCAAGACAATGAGCAGTTCTTC
CDR3aa: CASSGLGLAQDNEQFF

j_gene: TRBJ2-1
d_gene: .
abundance: .
v_gene: TRBV20-1
CDR3nt: TGCAGTGCCCTGACTAGTCTCCATGAGCAGTTCTTC
CDR3aa: CSALTSLHEQFF

j_gene: TRBJ2-1
d_gene: TRBD2
abundance: few
v_gene: TRBV7-8
CDR3nt: TGTGCCAGCAGCCCAGCAGCCGCATGGGGGGGCAATGAGCAGTTCTTC
CDR3aa: CASSPAAAWGGNEQFF

j_gene: TRBJ2-7
d_gene: TRBD1
abundance: few
v_gene: TRBV27
CDR3nt: TGTGCCAGCAGTTCACTAAAGACAGGGCACTACGAGCAGTACTTC
CDR3aa: CASSSLKTGHYEQYF

j_gene: TRBJ2-1
d_gene: TRBD2
abundance: .
v_gene: TRBV10-3
CDR3nt: TGTGCCGTCAAGGGACTAGCGGGAGACAATGAGCAGTTCTTC
CDR3aa: CAVKGLAGDNEQFF

j_gene: TRBJ2-1
d_gene: TRBD2
abundance: .
v_gene: TRBV12-3/TRBV12-4
CDR3nt: TGTGCCAGCAGTCAGGGGACTAGCGGGAGTAGGAATGAGCAGTTCTTC
CDR3aa: CASSQGTSGSRNEQFF

j_gene: TRBJ1-1
d_gene: TRBD1
abundance: .
v_gene: TRBV28
CDR3nt: TGTGCCAGCGGAGCCGGGACAGTCTTGAACACTGAAGCTTTCTTT
CDR3aa: CASGAGTVLNTEAFF

j_gene: TRBJ2-7
d_gene: .
abundance: few
v_gene: TRBV28
CDR3nt: TGTGCCAGCAGTCAACTTACAGGGGGGGGCGTTGCCGAGCAGTACTTC
CDR3aa: CASSQLTGGGVAEQYF

j_gene: TRBJ2-1
d_gene: .
abundance: .
v_gene: TRBV21-1
CDR3nt: TGTGCCAGCAGCACCGGACAAGTCAGGACCAATGAGCAGTTCTTC
CDR3aa: CASSTGQVRTNEQFF

j_gene: TRBJ2-5
d_gene: TRBD1
abundance: once
v_gene: TRBV12-3/TRBV12-4
CDR3nt: TGTGCCAGCAGTCCGACGAGGGGGCTAGGGACCCAGTACTTC
CDR3aa: CASSPTRGLGTQYF

j_gene: TRBJ2-7
d_gene: TRBD2
abundance: few
v_gene: TRBV20-1
CDR3nt: TGCAGTGCTAGAAGGGAGGGCTACGAGCAGTACTTC
CDR3aa: CSARREGYEQYF